In this sample, the clone carrying this T cell receptor beta chain turned up a few times. Its cognate antigen is unknown. cDNA synthesis used the whole RNA isolate, giving expressed TCRB sequences. Naive, central memory and regulatory T cell samples averaged roughly 3.6 million reads. Only in-frame clones appear in the TCRdb table, and some are missing; sequencing was by immunoSEQ multiplex PCR. The sample lists roughly 340,000 clones; less than 15% were seen once. CD4+ naive, central memory, regulatory and stem cell-like memory cells were sorted via CD45RO/CCR7/CD25/CD127/CD95/CD27. The data derive from a study of beta chain features in type 1 diabetes. About the research overall: Patient and healthy donor groups were alike in age, gender and cell yields.

There are 15 residues in the CDR3. V trimming: 5 bases; J trimming: 0 bases; junction bases outside the gene matches: 4. Germline V gene data show CDR1 as SGHTA and CDR2 as FQGNSA. Study results and limitations: Moderate but significant shortening of TCRB CDR3s was recorded in all four CD4+ subsets from Type 1 diabetes patients. When VDJ junctions were examined, type 1 diabetes patients showed fewer insertions and more deletions.

Input material: naive CD4+ T cells from blood. The receptor was derived from a woman younger than 30 with type 1 diabetes. The rearrangement uses TRBV7-2 and TRBJ2-1; 7 bases are shared with TRBD1. CDR3 protein: CASSPGQVSYNEQFF. The CDR3 DNA is TGTGCCAGCAGCCCAGGACAGGTCTCCTACAATGAGCAGTTCTTC.